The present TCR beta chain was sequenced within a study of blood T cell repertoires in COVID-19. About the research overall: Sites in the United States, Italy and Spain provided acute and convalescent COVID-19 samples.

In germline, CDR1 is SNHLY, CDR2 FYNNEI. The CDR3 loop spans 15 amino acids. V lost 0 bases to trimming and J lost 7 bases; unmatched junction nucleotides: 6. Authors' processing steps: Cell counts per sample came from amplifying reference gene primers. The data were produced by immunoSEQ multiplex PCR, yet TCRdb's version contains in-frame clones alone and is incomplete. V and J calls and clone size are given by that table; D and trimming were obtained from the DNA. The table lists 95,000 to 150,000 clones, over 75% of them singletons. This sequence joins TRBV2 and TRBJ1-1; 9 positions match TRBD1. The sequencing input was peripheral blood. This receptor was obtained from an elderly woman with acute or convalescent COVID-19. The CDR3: CASSEALGQGIEAFF. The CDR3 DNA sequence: TGTGCCAGCAGTGAAGCGCTAGGACAGGGGATTGAAGCTTTCTTT.